The 12 T cell receptor beta chains listed next were all sequenced from one sample in a study of blood T cell repertoires in COVID-19. Profiling relied on immunoSEQ multiplex PCR, and the TCRdb table lists in-frame clones only, not all of them. Found here are 250,000 to 400,000 clones, about 89% of them singletons; the top ten hold over 4%. Sequenced: PBMCs or T cells enriched from blood (not recorded which). These receptor sequences come from a woman aged 30 to 39 who had recovered from COVID-19.

The V call is TRBV29-1, the J call TRBJ1-1; the D is unclear. Trimming took 6 bases from V and 1 from J, leaving 18 bases between them. CDR1 SQVTM and CDR2 ANQGSEA come from the germline V gene. This CDR3 is 15 amino acids long. This chain's CDR3 is CSVQAAFTSNTEAFF. The CDR3 nucleotides read TGCAGCGTCCAAGCGGCCTTTACCTCGAACACTGAAGCTTTCTTT.

A single count supports this clone. The chain couples TRBV10-3 to TRBJ2-7; 7 bases match TRBD1. V shed 3 bases and J 5 bases; nucleotides not matched to a gene: 7. Germline assignment: CDR1 ENHRY and CDR2 SYGVKD. This CDR3 is built from 14 residues. Here the CDR3 reads CAISDRQGPNEQYF. CDR3 sequence (DNA): TGTGCCATCAGTGATCGACAGGGACCAAACGAGCAGTACTTC.

This chain connects TRBV19 to TRBJ1-5; D unresolved. The germline V gene has CDR1 LNHDA and CDR2 SQIVND (reference sequence). Trimming removed 3 bases at V and 3 bases at J, with 9 bases between. CDR3 size: 14 residues. In DNA form, the CDR3 reads TGTGCCAGTAGTATCCGGTCTGCCAATCAGCCCCAGCATTTT. This sequence encodes CASSIRSANQPQHF.

In its sample, this clone was seen a few times. The rearrangement joins TRBV30 to TRBJ1-3; D is undetermined. CDR1 GTSNPN and CDR2 SVGIG come from the germline V gene (reference sequence). This CDR3 is built from 12 residues. Trimming cost V 2 bases and J 4 bases, with 6 bases left between them. As DNA, the CDR3 is TGTGCCTGGAGTCCCGGGGGAAACACCATATATTTT. It translates to CAWSPGGNTIYF. Complete variable domain (other parts from reference TRBV30 and TRBJ1-3): SQTIHQWPATLVQPVGSPLSLECTVEGTSNPNLYWYRQAAGRGLQLLFYSVGIGQISSEVPQNLSASRPQDRQFILSSKKLLLSDSGFYLCAWSPGGNTIYFGEGSWLTVV.

CDR3 residues: CAWSPPSGGLEKLFF. The CDR3 DNA follows: TGTGCCTGGAGCCCTCCATCGGGGGGCCTTGAAAAACTGTTTTTT. The rearrangement uses TRBV30 and TRBJ1-4, with a tentative D call TRBD1 (6 bases). The CDR3 consists of 15 residues. Germline values: CDR1 GTSNPN, CDR2 SVGIG (reference sequence). Trimming stripped 3 bases from V and 7 bases from J, with 18 bases between.

The count of this clone is one. The CDR3 here is CACLKIRRGSGNTIYF. CDR3 DNA sequence: TGTGCCTGCTTAAAAATCCGACGGGGCTCTGGAAACACCATATATTTT. The V call is TRBV30, the J call TRBJ1-3; no reliable D call. The V end lost 6 bases, the J end lost 0 bases, and 18 bases lay between the germline ends. The CDR3 contains 16 residues. Germline CDR1 and CDR2: GTSNPN and SVGIG (reference sequence).

This CDR3 reads CASSSERGPYTGELFF. CDR3 bases: TGTGCCAGCAGTTCCGAGCGGGGGCCCTACACCGGGGAGCTGTTTTTT. V gene TRBV6-5 combines with J gene TRBJ2-2; 8 nucleotides agree with TRBD2. The V and J ends lost 4 bases and 3 bases, in that order; junction bases with no gene match: 7. The germline CDR1 and CDR2 sequences are MNHEY and SVGAGI. This CDR3 comprises 16 residues.

The chain couples TRBV15 to TRBJ1-4; possibly TRBD1 for D (5 bases). The V and J ends lost 3 bases and 7 bases respectively, with 18 bases between them. This CDR3 is built from 16 residues. Germline V gene data show CDR1 as LNHNV and CDR2 as YYDKDF (reference sequence). CDR3 in amino acids: CATSSRKGVVREKLFF. DNA for the CDR3: TGTGCCACCAGCAGTAGGAAAGGGGTAGTTCGTGAAAAACTGTTTTTT. Using reference TRBV15 and TRBJ1-4 for the parts outside the CDR3, the full variable domain is DAMVIQNPRYQVTQFGKPVTLSCSQTLNHNVMYWYQQKSSQAPKLLFHYYDKDFNNEADTPDNFQSRRPNTSFCFLDIRSPGLGDTAMYLCATSSRKGVVREKLFFGSGTQLSVL.

The chain couples TRBV6-5 to TRBJ1-2, with D possibly TRBD1 on 6 matching bases. V was shortened by 2 bases and J by 8 bases, with 15 bases between the two germline ends. CDR1 is MNHEY and CDR2 is SVGAGI in the germline V gene. The CDR3 is 14 amino acids. The CDR3 reads CASSYHSRDTGYTF. DNA for the CDR3: TGTGCCAGCAGTTACCACAGCCGGGACACCGGCTACACCTTC.

This chain joins TRBV29-1 and TRBJ1-2; TRBD1 aligns across 11 bases. With V trimmed by 6 bases and J by 8 bases, 8 bases remained unmatched. Germline V gene data show CDR1 as SQVTM and CDR2 as ANQGSEA. The CDR3 has 13 amino acids. The CDR3 region has the DNA TGCAGCGTGATGGACAGGGGGCTCGGGGGCTACACCTTC. Protein: CSVMDRGLGGYTF.

This chain uses TRBV7-6 with TRBJ2-1; 9 bases fit TRBD2. V dropped 4 bases and J dropped 6; count of bases not matched to a gene: 19. Germline lookup yields CDR1 SGHVS and CDR2 FNYEAQ. CDR3 length: 19 residues. CDR3 loop: CASSSKADVVRRGGNEQFF. The CDR3 bases are TGTGCCAGCAGCTCAAAAGCGGATGTAGTTCGGCGGGGGGGCAATGAGCAGTTCTTC.

The chain links TRBV11-2 to TRBJ1-1, with 7 bases aligning to TRBD1. CDR3 size: 13 residues. Unmatched junction bases numbered 4, after V lost 1 base and J lost 8 bases. Germline lookup yields CDR1 SGHAT and CDR2 FQNNGV. The CDR3 bases are TGTGCCAGCAGCTTAGGACAGGGAGGAGAAGCTTTCTTT. Its translation is CASSLGQGGEAFF.